One T cell receptor beta chain is described in this entry. The sample is drawn from a study of blood T cell repertoires in COVID-19. In the original workflow: Estimated nucleated cell counts came from reference gene primer amplification. Here immunoSEQ multiplex PCR was the method, and the copy in TCRdb shows in-frame clones only, minus some. That table furnishes V, J and clone size, whereas the DNA furnished D and trimming. Of 250,000 to 300,000 clones in the sample, 75% to 90% were seen once. V lost 5 bases to trimming and J lost 1 base, with 14 bases between them. The CDR3 sequence is 15 residues long. Germline lookup yields CDR1 LGHDT and CDR2 YNNKEL (reference sequence).

Sequenced material: peripheral blood. The source is a woman between 70 and 85 years old with COVID-19, enrolled during active disease. V and J are TRBV3-1 (or the pseudogene TRBV3-2) and TRBJ1-1, with a weak D call TRBD1 (6 bases). CDR3 amino acids: CASSSRGAQNTEAFF. In nucleotides, the CDR3 is TGTGCCAGCAGCTCACGGGGGGCCCAGAACACTGAAGCTTTCTTT.